One sample yielded the 26 T cell receptor beta chains listed below, sequenced in a study of cytomegalovirus exposure and HLA in healthy donors. PCR employed 60 Vbeta and 13 Jbeta primers. This table comes from immunoSEQ multiplex PCR, and its TCRdb copy is limited to in-frame clones, with some not included. Among roughly 160,000 clones listed, over 80% were seen once. The sequenced material came from PBMCs. The receptor set was obtained from a boy under 10 years old in good health and CMV-seronegative.

V is TRBV7-9 and J is TRBJ2-1; tentatively, D is TRBD2 (6 bases). The V end was cut by 5 bases, the J end by 0 bases, with 14 bases between. The CDR3 extends over 16 amino acids. Germline V lookup: CDR1 SEHNR, CDR2 FQNEAQ (reference sequence). Here the CDR3 DNA reads TGTGCCAGCAGCCATCGGGCGGGAAGCTCCTACAATGAGCAGTTCTTC. Amino acids: CASSHRAGSSYNEQFF.

The chain has TRBV5-6 and TRBJ1-1, with a tentative D call TRBD1 (6 bases). With 3 bases removed from V and 3 bases from J, the gap between germline ends came to 15 bases. The V gene's germline CDR1 is SGHDT and CDR2 YYEEEE. The CDR3 loop spans 15 amino acids. As DNA, the CDR3 is TGTGCCAGCAGCTATACCGACAGGCCCCACACTGAAGCTTTCTTT. Translated: CASSYTDRPHTEAFF.

Written as DNA, the CDR3 is TGTGCCAGCAGCTTAAGGCGAGGGGGAGCCACAGATACGCAGTATTTT. Its translation: CASSLRRGGATDTQYF. The chain has TRBV7-8 and TRBJ2-3; D is possibly TRBD1 (6 bases). V dropped 2 bases and J dropped 2 bases, with 14 bases sitting between them. From germline, CDR1 is SGHVS and CDR2 FQNEAQ. This CDR3 has 16 residues.

The rearrangement joins TRBV7-9 to TRBJ2-3; 11 bases match TRBD2. The length of the CDR3 is 18 residues. Germline V gene sequence: CDR1 SEHNR, CDR2 FQNEAQ (reference sequence). After removal of 1 base from V and 3 bases from J, the junction contained 9 bases not matched to a gene. CDR3 amino acids: CASSLVGTSGVGTDTQYF. DNA for the CDR3: TGTGCCAGCAGCTTAGTGGGGACTAGCGGCGTCGGGACAGATACGCAGTATTTT. The complete variable domain, with remaining parts taken from reference TRBV7-9 and TRBJ2-3, reads DTGVSQNPRHKITKRGQNVTFRCDPISEHNRLYWYRQTLGQGPEFLTYFQNEAQLEKSRLLSDRFSAERPKGSFSTLEIQRTEQGDSAMYLCASSLVGTSGVGTDTQYFGPGTRLTVL.

The V and J genes are TRBV7-9 and TRBJ2-2, with 13 bases identical to TRBD2. The CDR3 runs 18 residues. With 3 bases clipped from V and 6 bases from J, the junction kept 10 bases outside the gene matches. CDR1 SEHNR and CDR2 FQNEAQ come from the germline V gene (reference sequence). CDR3 residues: CASSFARTSGRGPGELFF. Written as DNA, the CDR3 is TGTGCCAGCAGCTTTGCTCGGACTAGCGGGAGAGGACCCGGGGAGCTGTTTTTT.

The count of this clone is one. The chain recombines TRBV5-1 with TRBJ1-2; 7 bases line up with TRBD1. The germline CDR1 and CDR2 sequences are SGHRS and YFSETQ. The CDR3 sequence is 15 residues long. V trimming: 0 bases; J trimming: 3 bases; junction bases outside the gene matches: 5. The CDR3 DNA is TGCGCCAGCAGCTTGGCTGGACAGGACCACTATGGCTACACCTTC. Translation gives CASSLAGQDHYGYTF.

The chain carries TRBV7-9 and TRBJ1-1, with D tentatively TRBD1 (5 bases). The germline V gene encodes CDR1 SEHNR and CDR2 FQNEAQ (reference sequence). V lost 8 bases and J lost 1, with 20 bases in between. The CDR3 runs 16 residues. CDR3 amino acids: CASFRVGLTANTEAFF. The CDR3 DNA is TGTGCCAGCTTCAGGGTAGGGTTAACGGCGAACACTGAAGCTTTCTTT.

V is TRBV4-3 and J is TRBJ2-7; D unresolved. The V gene's germline CDR1 is LGHNA and CDR2 YSLEER. V was pared by 0 bases and J by 3 bases, with 12 bases between. The CDR3 extends over 15 amino acids. CDR3 DNA sequence: TGCGCCAGCAGCCAAGATCCTAGTGGCGGCTACGAGCAGTACTTC. This sequence encodes CASSQDPSGGYEQYF.

CDR3 DNA: TGTGCTAGTGGTTTGGGATACAGGGGGCGCGGGAACACTGAAGCTTTCTTT. Translating gives CASGLGYRGRGNTEAFF. The V and J genes are TRBV12-5 and TRBJ1-1, with 9 bases identical to TRBD1. Germline assignment: CDR1 LGHNT and CDR2 FRNRAP. Germline trimming cut 1 base from V and 1 base from J; bases unmatched to any gene: 7. The CDR3 runs 17 residues. The complete variable domain, with remaining parts taken from reference TRBV12-5 and TRBJ1-1, reads DARVTQTPRHKVTEMGQEVTMRCQPILGHNTVFWYRQTMMQGLELLAYFRNRAPLDDSGMPKDRFSAEMPDATLATLKIQPSEPRDSAVYFCASGLGYRGRGNTEAFFGQGTRLTVV.

CDR3 loop: CASSQETTGGGNEQFF. The CDR3 DNA sequence: TGCGCCAGCAGCCAAGAAACGACGGGGGGCGGCAATGAGCAGTTCTTC. The chain combines TRBV4-3 with TRBJ2-1, with D perhaps matching TRBD2 (7 bases). Germline V gives CDR1 LGHNA, CDR2 YSLEER. The V gene lost 0 bases and the J gene lost 6 bases, with 15 bases spanning the gap. CDR3 length: 16 residues.

The V gene is TRBV30, the J gene TRBJ1-2; 10 bases are shared with TRBD1. Trimming cost V 5 bases and J 6 bases; bases outside gene matches: 12. The CDR3 has 15 residues. Germline values: CDR1 GTSNPN, CDR2 SVGIG (reference sequence). Here the CDR3 reads CAWGRTGGISDGYTF. CDR3 nucleotides: TGTGCCTGGGGTAGGACAGGGGGTATATCAGATGGCTACACCTTC.

V usage is TRBV9 and J usage is TRBJ2-3; 13 positions match TRBD2. V lost 6 bases, J lost 2 bases, and 12 bases stayed unmatched. Germline-derived CDR1 and CDR2 are SGDLS and YYNGEE. This CDR3 contains 18 residues. Written as DNA, the CDR3 is TGTGCCAGCACCCATGGGACTAGCGGGACACTACCCACAGATACGCAGTATTTT. Translated: CASTHGTSGTLPTDTQYF.

The chain recombines TRBV4-3 with TRBJ1-2; TRBD1 aligns across 7 bases. This CDR3 is built from 16 residues. The germline V gene encodes CDR1 LGHNA and CDR2 YSLEER. The J segment lost 4 bases and the V segment lost 0 bases, leaving 8 bases of the junction unmatched. The CDR3, as DNA: TGCGCCAGCAGCCAAGATGGGGACAGAGAACTCTATGGCTACACCTTC. It codes for CASSQDGDRELYGYTF.

V and J are TRBV7-6 and TRBJ2-2; D unclear. V was shortened by 1 base and J by 5 bases, with 14 bases between the two germline ends. There are 16 residues in the CDR3. Germline V gene sequence: CDR1 SGHVS, CDR2 FNYEAQ. Written as DNA, the CDR3 is TGTGCCAGCAGCTTAGGAATAACAGCTCGTACCGGGGAGCTGTTTTTT. Translated, it gives CASSLGITARTGELFF.

This clone was observed once. The chain couples TRBV19 to TRBJ2-1; 11 positions match TRBD2. V lost 5 bases, J lost 12 bases, and 15 bases stayed unmatched. Germline CDR1 is LNHDA and CDR2 is SQIVND (reference sequence). The CDR3 runs to 16 residues. CDR3 amino acids: CASSDVGGTSGPLQFF. CDR3 bases: TGTGCCAGTAGTGACGTCGGGGGGACTAGCGGCCCTCTGCAGTTCTTC.

V is TRBV6-5 and J is TRBJ1-1; D gene uncertain. Germline V lookup: CDR1 MNHEY, CDR2 SVGAGI. Trimming took 4 bases from V and 5 from J, leaving 14 bases between them. CDR3 size: 14 residues. The DNA of the CDR3 is TGTGCCAGCAGTTCTCCGAGGAGGGCAACTGAAGCTTTCTTT. Its protein is CASSSPRRATEAFF.

The chain employs TRBV18 and TRBJ2-7, with D maybe TRBD2 (5 bases). Trimming shortened V by 4 bases and J by 3 bases, and 16 bases separated the two germline ends. The V gene's germline CDR1 is KGHSH and CDR2 LQKENI. The CDR3 consists of 15 residues. For the CDR3, the DNA is TGTGCCAGCTCACTCAACCCGGGAAGCAACTACGAGCAGTACGTC. Protein sequence: CASSLNPGSNYEQYV.

The chain employs TRBV7-2 and TRBJ2-5; tentatively, D is TRBD2 (7 bases). Germline CDR1 SGHTA, CDR2 FQGNSA. The V end was cut by 3 bases, the J end by 1 base, with 12 bases between. This CDR3 is 15 amino acids long. CDR3 in DNA: TGTGCCAGCAGCTTCCCCCGGGGGGCCCAAGAGACCCAGTACTTC. Residues: CASSFPRGAQETQYF.

The V call is TRBV5-1, the J call TRBJ1-4; TRBD1 matches at 7 bases. The CDR3 is 14 residues long. The V and J ends lost 3 bases and 4 bases, in that order; junction bases with no gene match: 3. Germline CDR1 is SGHRS and CDR2 is YFSETQ. The CDR3 bases are TGCGCCAGCAGCTCGGGACAGAGTAATGAAAAACTGTTTTTT. It is translated as CASSSGQSNEKLFF.

The rearrangement links TRBV5-6 to TRBJ2-6, with 9 bases identical to TRBD1. J gave up 3 bases and V 4 bases, and 11 bases lay outside the gene matches. Germline V lookup: CDR1 SGHDT, CDR2 YYEEEE. CDR3 length equals 18 residues. CDR3 in DNA: TGTGCCAGCAGCATAGGACAGGGGTGGAATAATGGGGCCAACGTCCTGACTTTC. This translates into CASSIGQGWNNGANVLTF.

Note on this clone: This same CDR3 is encoded by further DNA sequences in the sample. V is TRBV18 and J is TRBJ1-2, with 8 bases identical to TRBD1. In germline, CDR1 is KGHSH, CDR2 LQKENI. V lost 3 bases and J lost 5; bases outside the gene matches: 8. CDR3 length: 15 amino acids. CDR3 region: CASSPGQGTGYGYTF. The CDR3 DNA is TGTGCCAGCTCACCCGGACAGGGAACAGGGTATGGCTACACCTTC.

The CDR3 spells CAWSVSFSSGVSNEQFF. CDR3 bases: TGTGCCTGGAGTGTATCTTTTTCTAGCGGGGTTTCCAATGAGCAGTTCTTC. The chain links TRBV30 to TRBJ2-1; 9 bases are shared with TRBD2. This CDR3 is 17 amino acids long. Trimming took 0 bases from V and 6 from J; bases not matched to a gene: 12. Germline V gene lookup returns CDR1 GTSNPN and CDR2 SVGIG (reference sequence).

The chain recombines TRBV5-1 with TRBJ2-1; 12 bases match TRBD2. Germline V lookup: CDR1 SGHRS, CDR2 YFSETQ. The CDR3 totals 18 residues. V was pared by 2 bases and J by 0 bases, with 6 bases of the junction left unmatched. CDR3 protein: CASSLGLAGPGSYNEQFF. The CDR3 region has the DNA TGCGCCAGCAGCTTAGGACTAGCGGGGCCCGGCTCCTACAATGAGCAGTTCTTC.

The chain joins TRBV4-1 to TRBJ1-6, with D uncertain. The V end lost 0 bases, the J end lost 7 bases, and 7 bases lay between the germline ends. The CDR3 length is 14 residues. Germline V gene lookup returns CDR1 MGHRA and CDR2 YSYEKL. The CDR3 loop is CASSQDAGNSPLHF. DNA of the CDR3: TGCGCCAGCAGCCAAGATGCGGGGAATTCACCCCTCCACTTT.

The rearrangement joins TRBV7-2 to TRBJ2-2, with 13 bases that match TRBD2. CDR1 and CDR2 (germline): SGHTA, FQGNSA. V was clipped by 5 bases and J by 7 bases; unmatched bases: 16. This CDR3 comprises 19 residues. The CDR3 coding sequence is TGTGCCAGCAGCGCCCCTACTAGCGGGAGGGCCCTACGAAACGGGGAGCTGTTTTTT. This encodes CASSAPTSGRALRNGELFF.

The genes are TRBV29-1 and TRBJ2-7; 8 bases map to TRBD1. The CDR3 contains 16 residues. V gave up 1 base and J gave up 7 bases; unmatched junction bases: 15. The germline CDR1 and CDR2 sequences are SQVTM and ANQGSEA. CDR3 region: CSVEVGDRPSAGEQYF. Written as DNA, the CDR3 is TGCAGCGTTGAAGTGGGGGACAGGCCCAGTGCTGGGGAGCAGTACTTC.